Presented here are 9 T cell receptor beta chains from one specimen sequenced in a study of blood T cells in healthy people across ages (dated by TCRdb to 2013 to 2016). Libraries were built with 5' RACE. These reads were obtained on an Illumina HiSeq 2500. The second PCR ran for roughly 7 to 11 cycles and used a J-beta primer mix along with a sample-barcoded 5' primer. Clones were called with MiXCR by TCRdb after fastp trimmed the public reads at Q25, and only in-frame beta chains were retained. Each CDR3 protein gets just one entry, which takes the most common genes and DNA from the rows behind it. This sample holds some 940,000 distinct CDR3 sequences; 25% to 30% were observed only once. The top ten constitute roughly a tenth of the sample. This sample was also put to use in a study of T cells of mothers and their children.

Sequencing was done on a sample of blood. The receptors originated from a woman between 35 and 50 years old in good health.

This chain links TRBV15 with TRBJ2-6; D is undetermined. Looked up from germline, CDR1 is LNHNV and CDR2 is YYDKDF (reference sequence). V was trimmed by 3 bases and J by 0 bases, leaving 9 bases between them. The CDR3 length is 16 residues. In DNA, the CDR3 is TGTGCCACCAGCAGGGACCCACACTCTGGGGCCAACGTCCTGACTTTC. Amino acids: CATSRDPHSGANVLTF.

The CDR3 here is CGPTRDSSYGQFF. DNA for the CDR3: TGCGGTCCGACGCGGGACAGTTCTTATGGGCAGTTCTTC. The gene calls are TRBV20-1 and TRBJ2-1; TRBD1 might be the D (7 bases). Germline CDR1 DFQATT, CDR2 SNEGSKA (reference sequence). This CDR3 region has 13 residues.

The table lists this clonotype with a few counts. A much larger clone is a single base away; this may be a read error. This sequence joins TRBV7-2 and TRBJ1-4; tentatively, D is TRBD1 (5 bases). The CDR3 has 14 residues. CDR1 and CDR2 from the germline V gene are SGHTA and FQGNSA. CDR3 loop: CASSLQALGEKPFF. As DNA, the CDR3 is TGTGCCAGCAGCTTACAGGCTCTAGGGGAAAAACCGTTTTTT.

This clonotype was found a few times. The V and J genes are TRBV2 and TRBJ1-5; D gene uncertain. The CDR3 is 14 amino acids. V lost 6 bases and J 2 bases, leaving 11 bases between the germline ends. Germline loops: CDR1 SNHLY, CDR2 FYNNEI. The DNA of the CDR3 is TGTGCCAGCAGCGACACCTACGGCAATCAGCCCCAGCATTTT. As protein: CASSDTYGNQPQHF.

A remark on this clonotype: A much larger clone lies one base from this, so it may be a read error. The chain combines TRBV11-2 with TRBJ2-1; TRBD2 aligns across 10 bases. Germline loops: CDR1 SGHAT, CDR2 FQNNGV. The CDR3 is 19 amino acids. DNA for the CDR3: TGTACCAGCAGCTTAGGGATTAGCGGGGGGTCCACGGGTTACAATGAGCAGTTCTTC. As protein: CTSSLGISGGSTGYNEQFF.

Comment on this clonotype: This sequence may be a read error, since a much larger clone differs from it by one base. The J gene is TRBJ2-1, the V gene TRBV7-9, with D uncertain. In germline, CDR1 is SEHNR, CDR2 FQNEAQ (reference sequence). The length of the CDR3 is 12 residues. The CDR3 region is CACSYTGDEQFF. The CDR3 bases are TGTGCCTGCAGCTATACCGGAGATGAGCAGTTCTTC.

For this clonotype: At one boundary the junction diverges from the germline segment, which might be a read error. CDR3 in amino acids: CASTLASDTQYF. The DNA of the CDR3 is TGTGCCAGCACCTTAGCCTCGGATACGCAGTATTTT. The J gene is TRBJ2-3, the V gene TRBV7-2; D unresolved. The CDR3 consists of 12 residues. Germline values: CDR1 SGHTA, CDR2 FQGNSA.

On this clonotype: A much more abundant neighbour one base away suggests this may be a read error. The J gene is TRBJ1-4, the V gene TRBV6-4; 8 nucleotides agree with TRBD1. V trimming: 5 bases; J trimming: 5 bases; junction bases outside the gene matches: 4. Germline V gene sequence: CDR1 MRHNA, CDR2 SNTAGT. The CDR3 totals 14 residues. The CDR3 spells CASSSRTGNEKLFF. The DNA for the CDR3 is TGTGCCAGCAGTTCCCGGACAGGGAATGAAAAACTGTTTTTT.

This clonotype was found many times. The gene calls are TRBV6-6 and TRBJ2-3; D gene ambiguous. V was pared by 0 bases and J by 5 bases, with 6 bases between. CDR1 and CDR2 from the germline V gene are MNHNY and SVGAGI (reference sequence). The CDR3 is 13 amino acids. The DNA of the CDR3 is TGTGCCAGCAGTTACTCGTCAGTAGATACGCAGTATTTT. This codes for CASSYSSVDTQYF.